A selection of T cell receptor beta chains follows, all from one sample in a study of CD8 T cells in Susac syndrome. One entry per CDR3 protein, called by TCRdb with MiXCR from the immunoSEQ multiplex PCR reads. The sample carries 200,000 to 300,000 distinct CDR3 sequences, 96% recorded once. Sequencing used CD4+ T cells from PBMCs. These receptor sequences come from a human donor with Susac syndrome. The CDR3 runs from the conserved cysteine through the conserved F or W. The order of the fields is CDR3 protein, CDR3 DNA, J gene, clone size, D gene, V gene. A D gene is named only where the DNA matches it firmly. A row's size may be missing; if present it is once, few, many or a size class.

CDR3aa: CASVAGRRQFF; CDR3nt: TGTGCCAGTGTGGCCGGGAGAAGGCAGTTCTTC; j_gene: TRBJ2-1; abundance: NA; d_gene: NA; v_gene: TRBV19
CDR3aa: CAWRTTPHGYTF; CDR3nt: TGTGCCTGGAGGACCACCCCCCATGGCTACACCTTC; j_gene: TRBJ1-2; abundance: NA; d_gene: NA; v_gene: TRBV30
CDR3aa: CASSQDPKSAFANYGYTF; CDR3nt: TGCGCCAGCAGCCAAGACCCTAAGTCGGCGTTTGCTAACTATGGCTACACCTTC; j_gene: TRBJ1-2; abundance: NA; d_gene: NA; v_gene: TRBV4-1
CDR3aa: CASSGAGRTGELFF; CDR3nt: TGTGCCAGCAGCGGGGCTGGACGCACCGGGGAGCTGTTTTTT; j_gene: TRBJ2-2; abundance: NA; d_gene: NA; v_gene: TRBV3-1
CDR3aa: CSVDGGSFTPTDYGYTF; CDR3nt: TGCAGCGTTGATGGCGGCAGTTTTACTCCTACGGACTATGGCTACACCTTC; j_gene: TRBJ1-2; abundance: NA; d_gene: NA; v_gene: TRBV29-1
CDR3aa: CASSSYRGYEQYF; CDR3nt: TGTGCCAGCAGCTCCTACCGGGGTTACGAGCAGTACTTC; j_gene: TRBJ2-7; abundance: NA; d_gene: NA; v_gene: TRBV11-2
CDR3aa: CSATSGETQYF; CDR3nt: TGCAGCGCGACTAGTGGGGAGACCCAGTACTTC; j_gene: TRBJ2-5; abundance: NA; d_gene: NA; v_gene: TRBV29-1
CDR3aa: CASSVVGNGLPGANVLTF; CDR3nt: TGTGCCAGCAGCGTAGTGGGGAACGGACTTCCTGGGGCCAACGTCCTGACTTTC; j_gene: TRBJ2-6; abundance: NA; d_gene: NA; v_gene: TRBV9
CDR3aa: CASSSLTGAGELFF; CDR3nt: TGTGCCAGCAGTTCCTTGACAGGCGCCGGGGAGCTGTTTTTT; j_gene: TRBJ2-2; abundance: once; d_gene: NA; v_gene: TRBV27
CDR3aa: CSATRDSLNEQFF; CDR3nt: TGCAGTGCTACAAGGGACTCACTAAATGAGCAGTTCTTC; j_gene: TRBJ2-1; abundance: NA; d_gene: NA; v_gene: TRBV20-1
CDR3aa: CASSLSALAYEQYF; CDR3nt: TGTGCCAGCAGTTTATCTGCGCTAGCCTACGAGCAGTACTTC; j_gene: TRBJ2-7; abundance: NA; d_gene: NA; v_gene: TRBV27
CDR3aa: CASSPRSGAYYEQYF; CDR3nt: TGTGCCAGCTCACCGCGGTCCGGAGCCTACTACGAGCAGTACTTC; j_gene: TRBJ2-7; abundance: NA; d_gene: NA; v_gene: TRBV18
CDR3aa: CASSQQGAKNIQYF; CDR3nt: TGTGCCAGCAGCCAACAGGGGGCCAAAAACATTCAGTACTTC; j_gene: TRBJ2-4; abundance: NA; d_gene: TRBD1; v_gene: TRBV27
CDR3aa: CASGLVDRTSF; CDR3nt: TGTGCTAGTGGTTTGGTGGATAGGACGAGTTTC; j_gene: TRBJ2-7; abundance: NA; d_gene: NA; v_gene: TRBV12-5
CDR3aa: CASRVGEPSTDTQYF; CDR3nt: TGTGCCAGCAGGGTAGGAGAACCTAGCACAGATACGCAGTATTTT; j_gene: TRBJ2-3; abundance: once; d_gene: NA; v_gene: TRBV12-3/TRBV12-4
CDR3aa: CASSNLLCKGCSYEQYF; CDR3nt: TGTGCCAGCAGCAATCTACTATGTAAGGGGTGCTCCTACGAGCAGTACTTC; j_gene: TRBJ2-7; abundance: NA; d_gene: NA; v_gene: TRBV21-1
CDR3aa: CASSRDGETQYF; CDR3nt: TGTGCCAGCTCCCGGGACGGGGAAACCCAGTACTTC; j_gene: TRBJ2-5; abundance: NA; d_gene: NA; v_gene: TRBV2
CDR3aa: CSVEVGGDGYTF; CDR3nt: TGCAGCGTTGAAGTGGGCGGGGACGGCTACACCTTC; j_gene: TRBJ1-2; abundance: NA; d_gene: NA; v_gene: TRBV29-1
CDR3aa: CASSSDFAYEQYF; CDR3nt: TGCGCCAGCAGCTCCGACTTTGCCTACGAGCAGTACTTC; j_gene: TRBJ2-7; abundance: NA; d_gene: NA; v_gene: TRBV5-1
CDR3aa: CATSLAGPYNEQFF; CDR3nt: TGTGCCACCTCCCTAGCGGGTCCCTACAATGAGCAGTTCTTC; j_gene: TRBJ2-1; abundance: NA; d_gene: TRBD2; v_gene: TRBV25-1
CDR3aa: CASSWGRTPGGTQYF; CDR3nt: TGTGCCAGCAGCTGGGGGCGGACACCGGGGGGGACCCAGTACTTC; j_gene: TRBJ2-5; abundance: NA; d_gene: NA; v_gene: TRBV5-4
CDR3aa: CSATGRVGEAFF; CDR3nt: TGCAGTGCCACAGGGCGAGTGGGTGAAGCTTTCTTT; j_gene: TRBJ1-1; abundance: NA; d_gene: NA; v_gene: TRBV20-1
CDR3aa: CASSPRVREGRETQYF; CDR3nt: TGTGCCAGCAGCCCTAGGGTCCGGGAGGGCCGAGAGACCCAGTACTTC; j_gene: TRBJ2-5; abundance: NA; d_gene: TRBD2; v_gene: TRBV5-6
CDR3aa: CSGGLAGGRVTDTQYF; CDR3nt: TGCAGTGGCGGACTAGCGGGAGGCCGTGTCACAGATACGCAGTATTTT; j_gene: TRBJ2-3; abundance: NA; d_gene: TRBD2; v_gene: TRBV20-1
CDR3aa: CASSPIRGSYNEQFF; CDR3nt: TGCGCCAGCAGCCCAATTAGGGGGTCCTACAATGAGCAGTTCTTC; j_gene: TRBJ2-1; abundance: NA; d_gene: NA; v_gene: TRBV5-1
CDR3aa: CASSRTGEQFF; CDR3nt: TGTGCCAGCAGTCGGACCGGTGAGCAGTTCTTC; j_gene: TRBJ2-1; abundance: NA; d_gene: NA; v_gene: TRBV6-5
CDR3aa: CASSADFTDTQYF; CDR3nt: TGCGCCAGCAGCGCGGACTTCACAGATACGCAGTATTTT; j_gene: TRBJ2-3; abundance: NA; d_gene: NA; v_gene: TRBV5-1
CDR3aa: CASSLVAGGVGYEQYF; CDR3nt: TGTGCCAGCAGCTTAGTGGCGGGGGGGGTTGGGTACGAGCAGTACTTC; j_gene: TRBJ2-7; abundance: once; d_gene: TRBD2; v_gene: TRBV7-6
CDR3aa: CASSPQGQGRSEQFF; CDR3nt: TGTGCCAGCAGCCCCCAAGGACAGGGTAGGAGTGAGCAGTTCTTC; j_gene: TRBJ2-1; abundance: NA; d_gene: TRBD1; v_gene: TRBV9
CDR3aa: CAITTAGATYEQYF; CDR3nt: TGTGCCATCACGACGGCCGGGGCCACCTACGAGCAGTACTTC; j_gene: TRBJ2-7; abundance: NA; d_gene: NA; v_gene: TRBV28
CDR3aa: CSAYPGLAGGLHYNEQFF; CDR3nt: TGCAGTGCTTACCCGGGACTAGCGGGAGGGCTGCACTACAATGAGCAGTTCTTC; j_gene: TRBJ2-1; abundance: NA; d_gene: TRBD2; v_gene: TRBV20-1
CDR3aa: CASSLLEYGYTF; CDR3nt: TGTGCCAGCAGCTTATTGGAGTATGGCTACACCTTC; j_gene: TRBJ1-2; abundance: NA; d_gene: NA; v_gene: TRBV7-9
CDR3aa: CASSLGQDYEQYF; CDR3nt: TGTGCCAGCTCACTGGGACAGGACTACGAGCAGTACTTC; j_gene: TRBJ2-7; abundance: NA; d_gene: TRBD1; v_gene: TRBV18
CDR3aa: CASSPLIASTDTQYF; CDR3nt: TGTGCCAGCAGCCCGTTAATCGCTAGCACAGATACGCAGTATTTT; j_gene: TRBJ2-3; abundance: NA; d_gene: NA; v_gene: TRBV5-4
CDR3aa: CSAETGSVEKLFF; CDR3nt: TGCAGTGCTGAGACAGGGAGCGTTGAAAAACTGTTTTTT; j_gene: TRBJ1-4; abundance: NA; d_gene: TRBD1; v_gene: TRBV20-1
CDR3aa: CASRRGTGLYNEQFF; CDR3nt: TGCGCCAGCCGCCGGGGGACAGGGCTATACAATGAGCAGTTCTTC; j_gene: TRBJ2-1; abundance: NA; d_gene: TRBD1; v_gene: TRBV5-1
CDR3aa: CASSSPGGLAFF; CDR3nt: TGTGCCAGCAGCTCCCCCGGGGGGCTCGCTTTCTTT; j_gene: TRBJ1-1; abundance: NA; d_gene: NA; v_gene: TRBV7-3
CDR3aa: CASSPQGQGQSYNEQFF; CDR3nt: TGTGCCAGCTCACCACAAGGACAGGGTCAATCCTACAATGAGCAGTTCTTC; j_gene: TRBJ2-1; abundance: NA; d_gene: TRBD1; v_gene: TRBV18
CDR3aa: CAWSTGSKGRTEQYF; CDR3nt: TGTGCCTGGAGTACGGGCTCTAAAGGGCGGACCGAGCAGTACTTC; j_gene: TRBJ2-7; abundance: NA; d_gene: NA; v_gene: TRBV30
CDR3aa: CAIRTLAGGPDTQYF; CDR3nt: TGTGCCATCAGGACCCTAGCGGGAGGGCCGGATACGCAGTATTTT; j_gene: TRBJ2-3; abundance: NA; d_gene: TRBD2; v_gene: TRBV10-3
CDR3aa: CASSHDMETGNYEQYF; CDR3nt: TGTGCCAGCAGCCACGATATGGAAACAGGGAATTACGAGCAGTACTTC; j_gene: TRBJ2-7; abundance: NA; d_gene: NA; v_gene: TRBV7-6